The present T cell receptor (beta chain) was sequenced within a study of cytomegalovirus exposure and HLA in healthy donors (dated by TCRdb to about 2017). At the level of the whole study: In an earlier analysis of roughly 500 of the donors, less than 350 Gb of sequence data and 90 million to 120 million unique TCR beta sequences from roughly 180 million T cells were reported. Approximately 310 gigabases of sequencing data and approximately 93 million unique TCR sequences were included in an early release covering 550 to 800 HLA-typed donors. Among the roughly 380 genotyped donors, roughly 80% belonged to the genetic ancestry cluster associated with self-reported Caucasian donors. The aim of the study was to test whether cataloging public T cell receptors could identify signatures of past pathogen exposure. The study profiled the T cell repertoires of hundreds of subjects by immunosequencing and related them to cytomegalovirus serostatus. Along with the approximately 650-subject first cohort, a separate validation cohort of over a hundred different subjects was used. High-throughput TCR immunosequencing, statistical association of individual TCRs with disease status, and machine learning were combined to predict cytomegalovirus infection status. A later analysis re-analyzed previously published TCR beta repertoires from several hundred donors and added high-resolution HLA genotyping to study TCR occurrence patterns. In the later analysis, no new phenotypic data were used to find candidate immune exposures; instead, reliance was placed on TCR beta sequences and their occurrence across donors. An earlier analysis of fewer than 700 of the donors applied high-throughput TCR beta sequencing to assess whether each TCR beta V gene segment acted as functional or pseudogenic. Donor age, sex, ethnicity and CMV serostatus were compiled together with the repertoire data. A later genetic analysis used genome-wide SNP genotypes for 398 of the 666 donors, treating that subset as a discovery cohort. Every discovery cohort repertoire had been produced on one sequencing platform. HLA typing included class I and class II loci at four-digit resolution. Typing coverage varied by locus: about 620-630 donors for A, B, C, DRB1 and DQB1; approximately 500 for DQA1; more than 600 for DPA1; fewer than 480 for DPB1. Several DR-DQ haplotypes were treated as single units for association and clustering because of strong linkage in the cohort. Across 398 genotyped donors of the cohort, an average of roughly 250,000 unique TCR beta nucleotide sequences per donor were sequenced, and roughly 18% of those sequences were non-productive.

As regards this clone: The clone's antigen remains unknown. The record has no base qualities; no much larger clone is one base away.

The investigation overall reported the following: Some IMGT-functional V segments, including TRBV6-2 and TRBV6-3, could not be distinguished by the 87-base-pair reads and were therefore excluded. The sequencing pipeline was judged likely to have produced a cluster of highly shared sequence variants as a technical artifact. In a later analysis, the rate of TCR association differed among HLA loci, with DRB1 alleles having the most associated TCRs and HLA-C alleles having the fewest. Because some donors lacked HLA typing at each locus, the association tests relied only on the typed subset. A later genetic analysis associated a missense DCLRE1C variant with V-gene and J-gene trimming of TCR beta chains, and an independent cohort replicated the association. Specific HLA alleles were associated with more than 15,000 TCR beta sequences at a false discovery rate of 0.05 in a later analysis. The authors suggested that the approach could potentially be generalized to other disease states and immunological phenotypes. Roughly uniform sequencing depth across donors was assumed in presence/absence analyses, although this assumption may not hold. A few of the identified cytomegalovirus-associated TCR beta chains were confirmed in vitro to be specific for cytomegalovirus antigens. Cytomegalovirus status was reported to be diagnosed by the classifier with high specificity and sensitivity in both the original and validation cohorts. In this cohort, only TCR beta chains were sequenced, and detectable features were limited by the absence of alpha or paired-chain data. A further reported finding was that TCR beta sequences accurately predicted the HLA-A and HLA-B alleles for most subjects in the first cohort. For the cohort, immune exposure information was limited to CMV serostatus. Across donors, most TCR sequences were observed very rarely, whereas some public TCRs were present in many individuals. In an earlier analysis of 587 of the donors, most TCR beta V segments appeared in productive rearrangements about 87% or about 30% of the time, broadly matching IMGT annotations. In a later analysis, HLA-associated TCR beta chains showed more clonal expansion and lower generation probabilities than non-associated chains that were equally common. Most CMV-associated TCR beta chains appeared to be HLA-restricted in a later analysis, and the HLA associations seemed to be driven largely by CMV exposure. Correlated functional status among segregating V segments might be attributable to linkage disequilibrium, but an unknown experimental factor could not be ruled out. According to a later analysis, parvovirus B19, influenza, CMV and Epstein-Barr virus appeared linked to several top co-occurrence clusters. Compared with the roughly 670-donor mean, donors in an Asian-associated ancestry cluster had fewer N-insertions in productive TCRs, according to a later genetic analysis. In the study, approximately 160 TCR beta chains were listed as associated with cytomegalovirus. Strong co-occurrence of HLA alleles, especially DR and DQ, made assigning TCR associations to individual alleles difficult. Because counts were too low, approximately 15 rarely observed V segments, including chromosome 9 orphons, were excluded from the earlier analysis of some 540 of the donors.

Library preparation employed the immunoSEQ multiplex PCR assay. A mixture of 60 forward primers for TCR Vbeta segments and 13 reverse primers for TCR Jbeta segments was used in the multiplex PCR. The CDR3 region of rearranged TCR beta genes was amplified from genomic DNA with a multiplex PCR assay. The Illumina HiSeq System was used to sequence the amplified TCR beta libraries as 87-base-pair reads. The original pipeline was this. Across the roughly 640 repertoires, a later analysis counted tens of millions of unique TCR beta chains, some 11 million of which were shared by at least two donors. To remove PCR and sequencing errors, raw reads were error-corrected and collapsed into unique sequences using a nearest-neighbor algorithm that merged closely related sequences. To assign V, D and J gene segments, CDR3 sequences were aligned to IMGT reference sequences. For a sequence to be retained, a match of at least six nucleotides was required to both a V gene segment and a J gene segment. A rearrangement was called productive if the CDR3 had no stop codons and remained in frame with V and J, and every other rearrangement was called non-productive. Following IMGT convention, CDR3 was defined as the stretch from the second conserved V-encoded cysteine up to the conserved J-encoded phenylalanine. In an earlier analysis of more than 550 of the donors, sequences lacking an unambiguous match to a single V gene segment were excluded. In an earlier analysis of a few hundred of the donors, a V segment was called functional when productive rearrangements were above 56.7%, and segregating when the standard deviation between donors exceeded 5%. A statistical classification framework was developed to diagnose cytomegalovirus status using the catalog of TCR beta chain sequences. In a later analysis, V and J genes were assigned by comparing TCR nucleotide sequences against IMGT/GENE-DB human TR gene sequences. In a later analysis, CDR3 sequences and most-parsimonious VDJ recombination scenarios were assigned using the TCRdist pipeline. A later analysis defined each TCR beta chain by its CDR3 amino acid sequence plus V-gene family, and excluded reads lacking a unique V-gene family. A later analysis removed roughly 590 highly shared, low-generation-probability nucleotide sequences to deal with suspected cross-contamination and a sequencing artifact. A later analysis calculated a clonal expansion index for each public chain from normalized within-repertoire ranks of inferred template counts. In a later analysis, generation probabilities were computed using a VDJ recombination model fitted to out-of-frame rearrangements, and the results were checked against IGoR. In a later analysis, hypergeometric tests were used to score TCR-TCR, TCR-HLA and TCR-CMV co-occurrence, with a repertoire-size bias correction applied to TCR pairs. False discovery rates were estimated in a later analysis by permuting HLA or CMV assignments 20 times. In a later analysis, co-occurring TCRs were grouped using DBSCAN, and TCRdist sequence similarity was added for clustering within HLA-allele-positive subsets. Repertoires with fewer than 30,000 or more than 120,000 public chains were left out of co-occurrence clustering, as were five repertoires with anomalous nucleotide sharing. The table was pulled from immuneACCESS by TCRdb, which kept in-frame rearrangements only. Such tables lose some clones; where checked, under half of the loss comes from unresolved V genes, and the rest has no known cause. That table gives V, J and clone size, and the DNA gave D and trimming. In all, the sample holds a few hundred thousand clones, and 80% of those were seen once. The ten top clones hold about 0.3% of the sample.

Reading from cysteine to phenylalanine, the CDR3 counts 14 amino acids. Here the CDR3 DNA is all that survives: 42 bases in frame from base 1. CDR1 and CDR2 were assigned from the germline V gene (reference sequence) as GTSNPN and SVGIG. A distance of 16 bases separates the germline ends of V and J, which lose 2 bases and 8 bases respectively. The cohort comprised several hundred healthy bone marrow donors. At the time of sampling, every cohort member was nominally healthy, though immune exposures that went unrecorded were likely present. The donor was CMV seronegative and belonged to the group of approximately 320 seronegative cohort members. Every donor gave a peripheral blood sample, and the peripheral blood mononuclear cells from that sample were used for TCR beta sequencing. The Qiagen DNeasy Blood Extraction Kit was used to extract genomic DNA from the blood cell samples.

Rearrangement joined TRBV30 to TRBJ2-1; the D gene is perhaps TRBD2, on 6 matching bases. The receptor comes from a girl aged 2 to 10 in good health and CMV-seronegative. The sample comprised PBMCs. The bases are TGTGCCTGGAGTTCCGTCGGGGGTATCGATGAGCAGTTCTTC. This translates into CAWSSVGGIDEQFF.